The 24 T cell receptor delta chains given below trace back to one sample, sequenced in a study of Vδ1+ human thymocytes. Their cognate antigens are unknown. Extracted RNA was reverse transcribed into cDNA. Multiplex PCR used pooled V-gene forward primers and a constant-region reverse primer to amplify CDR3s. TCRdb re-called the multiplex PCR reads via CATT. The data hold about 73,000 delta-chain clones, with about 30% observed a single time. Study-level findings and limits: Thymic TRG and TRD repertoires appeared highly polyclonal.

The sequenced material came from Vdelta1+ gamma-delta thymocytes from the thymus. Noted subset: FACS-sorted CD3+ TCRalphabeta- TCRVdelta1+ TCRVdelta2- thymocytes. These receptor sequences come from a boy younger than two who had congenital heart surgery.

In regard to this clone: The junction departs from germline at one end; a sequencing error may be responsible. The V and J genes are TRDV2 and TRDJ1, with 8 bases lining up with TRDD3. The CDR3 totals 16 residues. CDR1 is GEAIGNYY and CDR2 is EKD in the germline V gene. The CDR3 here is CACATAPTGIRDKLIF. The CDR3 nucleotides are TGTGCCTGTGCCACCGCGCCGACTGGGATACGTGATAAACTCATCTTT.

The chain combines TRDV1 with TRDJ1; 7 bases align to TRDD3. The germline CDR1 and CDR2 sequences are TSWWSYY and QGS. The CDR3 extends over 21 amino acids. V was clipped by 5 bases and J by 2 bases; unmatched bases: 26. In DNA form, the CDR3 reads TGTGCTCTTGGGAAAGTTTGTCCTCCTTGTATCCTGGGGGTTCAAACCGATAAACTCATCTTT. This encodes CALGKVCPPCILGVQTDKLIF.

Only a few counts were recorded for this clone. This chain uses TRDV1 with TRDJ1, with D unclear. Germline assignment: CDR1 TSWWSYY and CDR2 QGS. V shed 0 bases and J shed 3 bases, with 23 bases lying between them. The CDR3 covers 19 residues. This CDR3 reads CALGELWPTWRGYPDKLIF. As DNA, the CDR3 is TGTGCTCTTGGGGAACTATGGCCCACTTGGCGCGGCTACCCCGATAAACTCATCTTT.

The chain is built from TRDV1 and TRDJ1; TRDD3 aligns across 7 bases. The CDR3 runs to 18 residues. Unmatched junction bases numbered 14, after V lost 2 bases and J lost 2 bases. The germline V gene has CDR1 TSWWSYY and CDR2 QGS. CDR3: CALGENQPGDALTDKLIF. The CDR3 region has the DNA TGTGCTCTTGGGGAAAATCAGCCGGGGGATGCTCTGACCGATAAACTCATCTTT.

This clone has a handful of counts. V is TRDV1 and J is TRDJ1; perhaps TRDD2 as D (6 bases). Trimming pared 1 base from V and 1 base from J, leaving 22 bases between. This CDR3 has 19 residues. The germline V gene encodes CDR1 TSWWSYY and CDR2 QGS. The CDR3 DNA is TGTGCTCTTGGGGAACGCCACTTCCTGCCCCTTGTTGGCACCGATAAACTCATCTTT. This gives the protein CALGERHFLPLVGTDKLIF.

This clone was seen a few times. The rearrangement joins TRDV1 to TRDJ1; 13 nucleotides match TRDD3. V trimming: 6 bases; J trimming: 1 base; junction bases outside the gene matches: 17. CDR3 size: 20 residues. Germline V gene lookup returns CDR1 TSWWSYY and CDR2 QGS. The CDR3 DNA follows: TGTGCTCTTGGCCTATTTCCCCTACTGGGGGATACGCGTCTCACCGATAAACTCATCTTT. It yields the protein CALGLFPLLGDTRLTDKLIF.

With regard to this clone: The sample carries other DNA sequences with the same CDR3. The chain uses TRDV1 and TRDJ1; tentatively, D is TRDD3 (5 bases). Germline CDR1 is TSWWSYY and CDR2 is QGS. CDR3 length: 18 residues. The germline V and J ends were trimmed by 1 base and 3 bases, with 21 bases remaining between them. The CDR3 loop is CALGERTGGSPGADKLIF. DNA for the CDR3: TGTGCTCTTGGGGAACGTACTGGTGGCTCCCCGGGGGCCGATAAACTCATCTTT.

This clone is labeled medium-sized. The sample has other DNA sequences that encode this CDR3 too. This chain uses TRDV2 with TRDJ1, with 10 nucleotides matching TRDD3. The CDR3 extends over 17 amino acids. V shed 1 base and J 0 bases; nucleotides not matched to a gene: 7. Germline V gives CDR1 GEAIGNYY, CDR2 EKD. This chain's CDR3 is CACDTASTGGYTDKLIF. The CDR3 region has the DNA TGTGCCTGTGACACGGCAAGTACTGGGGGATACACCGATAAACTCATCTTT.

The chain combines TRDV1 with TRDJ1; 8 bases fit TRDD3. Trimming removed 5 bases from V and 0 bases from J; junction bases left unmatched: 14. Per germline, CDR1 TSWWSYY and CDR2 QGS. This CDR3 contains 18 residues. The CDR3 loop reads CALGMRGGFKGYTDKLIF. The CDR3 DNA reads TGTGCTCTTGGGATGCGTGGGGGATTCAAGGGGTACACCGATAAACTCATCTTT.

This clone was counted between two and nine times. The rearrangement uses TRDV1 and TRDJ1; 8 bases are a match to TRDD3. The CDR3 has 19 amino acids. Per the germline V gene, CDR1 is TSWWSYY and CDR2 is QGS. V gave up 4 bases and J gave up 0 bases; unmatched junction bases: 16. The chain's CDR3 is CALGASQRAGGVYTDKLIF. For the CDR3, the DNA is TGTGCTCTTGGGGCCTCCCAGAGGGCTGGGGGAGTGTACACCGATAAACTCATCTTT.

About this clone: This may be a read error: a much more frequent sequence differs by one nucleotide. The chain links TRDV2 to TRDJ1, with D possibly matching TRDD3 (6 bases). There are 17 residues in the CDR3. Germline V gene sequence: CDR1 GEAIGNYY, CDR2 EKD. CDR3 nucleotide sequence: TGTGCCTGTGACAAGGAAGCTGGGGATGCCTACACCGATAACCTCATCTTT. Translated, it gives CACDKEAGDAYTDNLIF.

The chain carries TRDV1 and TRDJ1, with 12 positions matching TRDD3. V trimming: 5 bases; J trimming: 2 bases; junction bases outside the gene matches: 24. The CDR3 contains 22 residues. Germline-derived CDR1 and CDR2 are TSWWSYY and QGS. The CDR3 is CALGRGLPLLGDTIRWTDKLIF. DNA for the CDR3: TGTGCTCTTGGGAGGGGCCTTCCGCTACTGGGGGATACAATTCGGTGGACCGATAAACTCATCTTT.

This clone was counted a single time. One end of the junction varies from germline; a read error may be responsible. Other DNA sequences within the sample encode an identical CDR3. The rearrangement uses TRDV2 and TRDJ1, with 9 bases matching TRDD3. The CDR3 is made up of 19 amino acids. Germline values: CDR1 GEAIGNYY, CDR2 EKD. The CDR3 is CACDMFTGGPHVDTDKLIF. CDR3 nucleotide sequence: TGTGCCTGTGACATGTTTACTGGGGGACCCCACGTGGACACCGATAAGCTCATCTTT.

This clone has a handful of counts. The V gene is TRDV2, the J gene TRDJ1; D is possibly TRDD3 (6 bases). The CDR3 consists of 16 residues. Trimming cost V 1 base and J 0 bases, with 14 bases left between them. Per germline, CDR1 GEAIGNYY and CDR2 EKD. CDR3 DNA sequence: TGTGCCTGTGACACGGGGGACTCTACGTACACCGATAAACTCATCTTT. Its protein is CACDTGDSTYTDKLIF.

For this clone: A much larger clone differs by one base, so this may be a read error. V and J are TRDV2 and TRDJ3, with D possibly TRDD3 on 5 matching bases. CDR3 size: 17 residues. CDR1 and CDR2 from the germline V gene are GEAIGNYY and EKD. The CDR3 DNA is TGTGCCTGTGCCACCCTGGGCAGCTCCTGGGACACCCGACAGATGTTTTTC. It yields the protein CACATLGSSWDTRQMFF.

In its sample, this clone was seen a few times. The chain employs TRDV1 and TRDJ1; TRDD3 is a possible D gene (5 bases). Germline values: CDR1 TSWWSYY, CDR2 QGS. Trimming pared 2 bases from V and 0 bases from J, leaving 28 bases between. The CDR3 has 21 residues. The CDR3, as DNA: TGTGCTCTTGGGGAATGGAGGCCTAGGAGTACTGGTCGGATGTACACCGATAAACTCATCTTT. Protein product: CALGEWRPRSTGRMYTDKLIF.

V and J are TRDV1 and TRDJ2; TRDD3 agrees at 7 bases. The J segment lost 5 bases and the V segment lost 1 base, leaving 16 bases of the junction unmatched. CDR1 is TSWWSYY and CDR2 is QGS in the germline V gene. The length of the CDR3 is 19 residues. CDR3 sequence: CALGEPRASPGGLTAQLFF. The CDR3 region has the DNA TGTGCTCTTGGGGAACCTCGTGCTTCGCCTGGGGGTCTTACAGCACAACTCTTCTTT.

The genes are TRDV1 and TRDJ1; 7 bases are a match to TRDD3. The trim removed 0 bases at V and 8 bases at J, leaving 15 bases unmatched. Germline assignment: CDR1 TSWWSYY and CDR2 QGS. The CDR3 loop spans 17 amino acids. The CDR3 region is CALGELPHLWGTKKLIF. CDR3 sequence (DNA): TGTGCTCTTGGGGAACTACCCCACCTTTGGGGGACAAAAAAACTCATCTTT.

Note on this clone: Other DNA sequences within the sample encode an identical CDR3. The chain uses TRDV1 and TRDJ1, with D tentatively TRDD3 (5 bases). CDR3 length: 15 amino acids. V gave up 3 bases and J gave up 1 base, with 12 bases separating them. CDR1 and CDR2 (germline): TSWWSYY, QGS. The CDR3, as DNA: TGTGCTCTTGGGGAGGGGAGCCATATCACCGATAAACTCATCTTT. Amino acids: CALGEGSHITDKLIF.

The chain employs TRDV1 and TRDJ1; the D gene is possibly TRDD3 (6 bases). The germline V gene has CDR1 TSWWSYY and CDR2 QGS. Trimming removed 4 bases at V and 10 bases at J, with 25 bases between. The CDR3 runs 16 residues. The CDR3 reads CALGGTYALLGTPLIF. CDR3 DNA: TGTGCTCTTGGGGGTACGTACGCGCTTCTGGGGACTCCACTCATCTTT.

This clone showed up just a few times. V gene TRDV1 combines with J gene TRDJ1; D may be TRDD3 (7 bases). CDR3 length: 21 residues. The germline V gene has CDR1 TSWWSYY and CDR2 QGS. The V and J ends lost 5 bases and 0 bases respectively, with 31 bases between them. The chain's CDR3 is CALGLGFLNSWGPSYTDKLIF. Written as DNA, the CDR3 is TGTGCTCTTGGGCTCGGCTTCCTGAATAGCTGGGGGCCATCTTACACCGATAAACTCATCTTT.

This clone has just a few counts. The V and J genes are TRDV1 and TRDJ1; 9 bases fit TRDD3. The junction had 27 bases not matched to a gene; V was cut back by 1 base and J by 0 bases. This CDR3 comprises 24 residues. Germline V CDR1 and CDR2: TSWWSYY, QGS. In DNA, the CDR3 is TGTGCTCTTGGGGAACACCTCAACCTCGGCCTTCCCGCGTACTGGGGGACTGACACCGATAAACTCATCTTT. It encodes CALGEHLNLGLPAYWGTDTDKLIF.

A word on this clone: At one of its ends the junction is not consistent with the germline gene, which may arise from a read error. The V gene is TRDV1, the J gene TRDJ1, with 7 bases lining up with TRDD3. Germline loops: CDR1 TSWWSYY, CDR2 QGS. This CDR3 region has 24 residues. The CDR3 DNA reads TGTGCCCTTGGGGAACTCCGAATCCTCCCGACCCGTGGGGGACCCCCCGCTCGCACCGATAAACTCATCTTT. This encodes CALGELRILPTRGGPPARTDKLIF.

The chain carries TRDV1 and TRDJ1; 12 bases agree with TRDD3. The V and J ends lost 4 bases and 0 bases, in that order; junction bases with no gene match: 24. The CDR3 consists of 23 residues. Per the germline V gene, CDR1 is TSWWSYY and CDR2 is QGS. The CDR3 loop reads CALGGRPWWPGWGIRGYTDKLIF. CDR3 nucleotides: TGTGCTCTTGGGGGTCGTCCCTGGTGGCCCGGCTGGGGGATACGGGGGTACACCGATAAACTCATCTTT.